The 25 T cell receptor beta chains presented below share a single source sample, sequenced in a study of human T cells and chemical hapten exposure. The time point denotes: patch test 2, 6 weeks after DPC sensitization. Indicated treatment: therapeutic diphenylcyclopropenone sensitization with weekly scalp DPC. One entry per CDR3 protein, called by TCRdb with MiXCR from the RACE reads. This table has 110,000 to 150,000 distinct CDR3 sequences, around 11% appearing once. Sequencing used whole blood, obtained in connection with sensitization to the hapten diphenylcyclopropenone (DPC). The receptors originated from a woman aged 50 to 65 with alopecia areata. Some clones in this sample may be carry-over from other donors' samples.

There are a few counts of this clonotype. The genes are TRBV12-5 and TRBJ2-5; no definite D call. The CDR3 is made up of 10 amino acids. With 3 bases removed from V and 6 bases from J, the gap between germline ends came to 2 bases. CDR1 and CDR2 from the germline V gene are LGHNT and FRNRAP. CDR3 in DNA: TGTGCTAGTGGTTTAAAGACCCAGTACTTC. It yields the protein CASGLKTQYF.

This clonotype was counted many times. The gene calls are TRBV28 and TRBJ2-5; 9 nucleotides match TRBD2. CDR1 and CDR2 (germline): MDHEN, SYDVKM. The CDR3 runs 15 residues. The junction had 3 bases not matched to a gene; V was cut back by 2 bases and J by 2 bases. The DNA of the CDR3 is TGTGCCAGCAGTTTAAGGCGGGAGGGACAAGAGACCCAGTACTTC. Translation: CASSLRREGQETQYF. Full variable domain (missing parts from reference TRBV28 and TRBJ2-5): DVKVTQSSRYLVKRTGEKVFLECVQDMDHENMFWYRQDPGLGLRLIYFSYDVKMKEKGDIPEGYSVSREKKERFSLILESASTNQTSMYLCASSLRREGQETQYFGPGTRLLVL.

This clonotype has ten or more counts. J is TRBJ2-7 and V is TRBV20-1; a weak D match, TRBD1 (6 bases). The CDR3 is 12 amino acids. Germline V gene lookup returns CDR1 DFQATT and CDR2 SNEGSKA (reference sequence). V was cut by 6 bases and J by 5 bases, with 14 bases left in between. The CDR3 DNA reads TGCAGTGCCCGAGGTAGGGGGAACGAGCAGTACTTC. Protein sequence: CSARGRGNEQYF.

This clonotype came up a few times. V and J are TRBV6-2 or TRBV6-3 and TRBJ1-5; 8 nucleotides line up with TRBD1. Germline-derived CDR1 and CDR2 are MNHEY and SVGEGT. V was clipped by 5 bases and J by 9 bases; unmatched bases: 9. This CDR3 contains 14 residues. The CDR3 loop reads CASSEDRGAGPQHF. The CDR3 DNA follows: TGTGCCAGCAGTGAAGACAGGGGCGCGGGGCCCCAGCATTTT.

At least ten counts were recorded for this clonotype. V usage is TRBV9 and J usage is TRBJ1-1; 7 bases map to TRBD1. The length of the CDR3 is 14 residues. V lost 0 bases and J lost 10; bases outside the gene matches: 9. The germline V gene encodes CDR1 SGDLS and CDR2 YYNGEE. CDR3: CASSVGAGGERAFF. The CDR3 nucleotides are TGTGCCAGCAGCGTAGGAGCAGGGGGGGAAAGAGCTTTCTTT.

This clonotype was counted many times. This chain connects TRBV19 to TRBJ2-2; 8 nucleotides agree with TRBD1. Germline trimming cut 7 bases from V and 5 bases from J; bases unmatched to any gene: 6. The CDR3 totals 14 residues. CDR1 and CDR2 (germline): LNHDA, SQIVND (reference sequence). The CDR3: CASTRQGPTGELFF. The CDR3 nucleotides read TGTGCCAGTACCAGACAGGGGCCAACCGGGGAGCTGTTTTTT.

This clonotype was counted a few times. The V call is TRBV29-1, the J call TRBJ2-3; the D gene is possibly TRBD2 (7 bases). Germline values: CDR1 SQVTM, CDR2 ANQGSEA. This CDR3 has 11 residues. CDR3 coding DNA: TGCGGGGGGGCCCCCACAGATACGCAGTATTTT. It yields the protein CGGAPTDTQYF.

This clonotype was seen ten or more times. The rearrangement joins TRBV5-5 to TRBJ2-3, with 7 bases fitting TRBD2. Trimming cost V 4 bases and J 6 bases; bases outside gene matches: 17. Germline values: CDR1 SGHKS, CDR2 YYEKEE (reference sequence). The CDR3 length is 17 residues. The chain's CDR3 is CASSPRDYQLRGDTQYF. The DNA for the CDR3 is TGTGCCAGCAGCCCCCGGGACTACCAGCTTCGTGGGGATACGCAGTATTTT.

This clonotype was seen at least ten times. The CDR3 is CASSPPRGAQYF. Here the CDR3 DNA reads TGTGCCAGCAGTCCACCCCGAGGGGCTCAGTACTTC. The chain joins TRBV28 to TRBJ2-7; D is tentatively TRBD1 or TRBD2 (5 bases each). The CDR3 has 12 amino acids. The V gene's germline CDR1 is MDHEN and CDR2 SYDVKM. Trimming stripped 5 bases from V and 10 bases from J, with 15 bases between. Full variable domain (remainder filled in from reference TRBV28 and TRBJ2-7): DVKVTQSSRYLVKRTGEKVFLECVQDMDHENMFWYRQDPGLGLRLIYFSYDVKMKEKGDIPEGYSVSREKKERFSLILESASTNQTSMYLCASSPPRGAQYFGPGTRLTVT.

This clonotype was observed a few times. The rearrangement joins TRBV12-3 or TRBV12-4 to TRBJ2-3; D gene unclear. The CDR3 has 15 amino acids. V lost 5 bases, J lost 4 bases, and 16 bases lay in between. CDR3 loop: CASSHRQVGADTQYF. CDR3 nucleotide sequence: TGTGCCAGCAGTCATAGGCAGGTGGGCGCAGATACGCAGTATTTT.

In its sample, this clonotype was seen a few times. V and J are TRBV5-1 and TRBJ1-4; possible D gene TRBD1, 6 bases. V lost 4 bases to trimming and J lost 8 bases, with 15 bases between them. The length of the CDR3 is 14 residues. Germline V lookup: CDR1 SGHRS, CDR2 YFSETQ. The CDR3 spells CASSPTGTSEKLFF. CDR3 sequence (DNA): TGCGCCAGCAGCCCGACCGGGACATCCGAAAAACTGTTTTTT.

This clonotype appeared many times. A junction end diverges from the germline sequence, so it may reflect a read error. The chain is built from TRBV5-1 and TRBJ2-3; TRBD2 matches at 12 bases. Per germline, CDR1 SGHRS and CDR2 YFSETQ. This CDR3 comprises 16 residues. CDR3 nucleotides: TGTGCCAGCAGCTTAGGGACTAGCGGGAGCACAGATACGCAGTATTTT. Translating gives CASSLGTSGSTDTQYF.

This clonotype came up many times. V is TRBV29-1 and J is TRBJ2-6; D is undetermined. This CDR3 region has 14 residues. Germline assignment: CDR1 SQVTM and CDR2 ANQGSEA. V was trimmed by 6 bases and J by 1 base, leaving 10 bases between them. The CDR3 region has the DNA TGCAGCGTAGGACCTGCTTCTGGGGCCAACGTCCTGACTTTC. The encoded protein is CSVGPASGANVLTF.

This clonotype has only a few counts. The rearrangement links TRBV29-1 to TRBJ1-1, with a tentative D call TRBD1 (6 bases). The V end lost 6 bases, the J end lost 3 bases, and 11 bases lay between the germline ends. This CDR3 contains 12 residues. Germline values: CDR1 SQVTM, CDR2 ANQGSEA. CDR3 in amino acids: CSVYRVYTEAFF. DNA of the CDR3: TGCAGCGTGTACAGGGTTTACACTGAAGCTTTCTTT.

This clonotype came up many times. The chain links TRBV7-9 to TRBJ2-2, with D possibly being TRBD2 (6 bases). The CDR3 runs to 16 residues. Germline CDR1 and CDR2: SEHNR and FQNEAQ (reference sequence). Trimming pared 0 bases from V and 5 bases from J, leaving 13 bases between. The CDR3 sequence: CASSLALGGMTGELFF. As DNA, the CDR3 is TGTGCCAGCAGCTTAGCGCTCGGGGGTATGACCGGGGAGCTGTTTTTT.

This clonotype has just a few counts. The chain is built from TRBV5-1 and TRBJ1-6; D not resolved. V was cut by 0 bases and J by 0 bases, with 13 bases left in between. From germline, CDR1 is SGHRS and CDR2 YFSETQ. The CDR3 is 18 amino acids. CDR3 loop: CASSLDSPGGSYNSPLHF. Written as DNA, the CDR3 is TGCGCCAGCAGCTTGGATAGTCCGGGTGGCTCCTATAATTCACCCCTCCACTTT.

The rearrangement links TRBV9 to TRBJ2-7, with D uncertain. Per the germline V gene, CDR1 is SGDLS and CDR2 is YYNGEE. This CDR3 spans 14 amino acids. The germline V and J ends were trimmed by 0 bases and 2 bases, with 9 bases remaining between them. The CDR3 here is CASSVATGTYEQYF. The CDR3 nucleotides read TGTGCCAGCAGCGTAGCTACTGGCACCTACGAGCAGTACTTC.

This rearrangement joins TRBV29-1 to TRBJ2-7; D possibly corresponds to TRBD2 (6 bases). This CDR3 has 13 amino acids. Germline V lookup: CDR1 SQVTM, CDR2 ANQGSEA. Trimming shortened V by 7 bases and J by 5 bases, and 18 bases separated the two germline ends. CDR3 in amino acids: CSAGPGEHNEQYF. The CDR3 DNA follows: TGCAGCGCCGGACCGGGAGAGCACAACGAGCAGTACTTC.

This clonotype is labeled medium-sized (0.01 to 0.1%). This chain uses TRBV7-2 with TRBJ2-3; TRBD2 is a possible D gene (6 bases). CDR3 size: 15 residues. The ends were cut back, 5 bases at V and 2 bases at J, with 14 bases in the middle. From germline, CDR1 is SGHTA and CDR2 FQGNSA. Here the CDR3 DNA reads TGTGCCAGCAGCGGGGACTGGGATCCCACAGATACGCAGTATTTT. Encoded protein: CASSGDWDPTDTQYF. Using reference TRBV7-2 and TRBJ2-3 for the parts outside the CDR3, the full variable domain is GAGVSQSPSNKVTEKGKDVELRCDPISGHTALYWYRQSLGQGLEFLIYFQGNSAPDKSGLPSDRFSAERTGGSVSTLTIQRTQQEDSAVYLCASSGDWDPTDTQYFGPGTRLTVL.

This clonotype was seen a few times. This chain joins TRBV9 and TRBJ2-3, with D tentatively TRBD2 (6 bases). Trimming pared 0 bases from V and 6 bases from J, leaving 20 bases between. Germline V gives CDR1 SGDLS, CDR2 YYNGEE. The CDR3 is made up of 17 amino acids. CDR3 in DNA: TGTGCCAGCAGCGTAGAGGGATCTAGCGCGGGTTACGATACGCAGTATTTT. Translation gives CASSVEGSSAGYDTQYF.

The chain is built from TRBV25-1 and TRBJ2-1; D is unresolved. V dropped 4 bases and J dropped 9 bases, with 7 bases sitting between them. The CDR3 has 11 amino acids. Germline values: CDR1 MGHDK, CDR2 SYGVNS. This chain's CDR3 is CASSGLVEQFF. CDR3 bases: TGTGCCAGCAGTGGCCTGGTTGAGCAGTTCTTC.

This chain joins TRBV20-1 and TRBJ1-2, with TRBD1 matching 7 bases. Trimming removed 0 bases from V and 4 bases from J; junction bases left unmatched: 11. Germline CDR1 reads DFQATT; CDR2 reads SNEGSKA (reference sequence). CDR3 length equals 16 residues. CDR3 DNA sequence: TGCAGTGCTAGAGATTATAACAGGGGTCTTTTCTATGGCTACACCTTC. Translating it yields CSARDYNRGLFYGYTF.

The rearrangement links TRBV12-3 or TRBV12-4 to TRBJ2-7; D ambiguous. This CDR3 contains 12 residues. The ends were cut back, 2 bases at V and 0 bases at J, with 2 bases in the middle. CDR3 region: CASSLISYEQYF. The CDR3 nucleotides read TGTGCCAGCAGTTTAATCTCCTACGAGCAGTACTTC.

The table lists this clonotype with many counts. J is TRBJ2-6 and V is TRBV21-1; TRBD1 is taken as the D call from the table, unchecked against the DNA. TRBV21-1 is termed a pseudogene. The CDR3 runs to 20 residues. The CDR3 spells CASSKSFPGTGPSGANVLTF. CDR3 nucleotides: TGTGCCAGCAGCAAATCTTTCCCGGGGACCGGGCCGTCGGGGGCCAACGTCCTGACTTTC.

This rearrangement joins TRBV2 to TRBJ1-6, with D possibly matching TRBD1 (6 bases). The CDR3 is 16 amino acids. The V gene lost 3 bases and the J gene lost 5 bases, with 14 bases spanning the gap. Germline lookup yields CDR1 SNHLY and CDR2 FYNNEI. The CDR3 bases are TGTGCCAGCAGTGATATTGGGACACGAAATAATTCACCCCTCCACTTT. Amino acids: CASSDIGTRNNSPLHF.